The clone carrying this TCR beta chain has a count of ten or more. No antigen is known for it. By 5'RACE template switching, TCR cDNA was produced, with a universal primer site and UMIs added in the process. TCRdb called the 5' RACE reads again in MiXCR, with one record for every CDR3 protein. The sample includes around 310,000 distinct CDR3 sequences, more than 8.5% seen only once; the top ten take roughly 17%. These data come from a study of T cells after yellow fever vaccination. The wider study: Each low-cell-number fraction was prepared by means of SMART-Seq v4 Ultra Low Input. General study results and limits: Abundant clonotypes from the bulk population could contaminate FACS-sorted repertoires. Detected again after the booster were most primary-vaccination clones, at about 96% CD4 and 80% to 90% CD8.

Trimming removed 7 bases at V and 1 base at J, with 18 bases between. The CDR3 extends over 16 amino acids. The input for sequencing was PBMCs, taken on the day of the first yellow fever vaccination. This clonotype was sampled from a man aged 18 to 29 who received the YFV17D yellow fever vaccine. This rearrangement joins TRBV12-3 or TRBV12-4 to TRBJ2-3, with D maybe TRBD1 (6 bases). Written as DNA, the CDR3 is TGTGCCAGCACTCCTCTGGGGAACAGGGGCACAGATACGCAGTATTTT. Encoded protein: CASTPLGNRGTDTQYF.